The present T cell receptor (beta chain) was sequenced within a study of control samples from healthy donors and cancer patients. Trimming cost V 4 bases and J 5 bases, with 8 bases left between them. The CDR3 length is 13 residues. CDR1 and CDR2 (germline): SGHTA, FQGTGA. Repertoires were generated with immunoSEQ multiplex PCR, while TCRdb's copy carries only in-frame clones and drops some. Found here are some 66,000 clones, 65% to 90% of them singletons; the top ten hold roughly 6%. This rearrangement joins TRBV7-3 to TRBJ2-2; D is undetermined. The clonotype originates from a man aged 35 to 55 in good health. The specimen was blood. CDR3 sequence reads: CASSWDETGELFF. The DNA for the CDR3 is TGTGCCAGCAGCTGGGATGAGACCGGGGAGCTGTTTTTT.